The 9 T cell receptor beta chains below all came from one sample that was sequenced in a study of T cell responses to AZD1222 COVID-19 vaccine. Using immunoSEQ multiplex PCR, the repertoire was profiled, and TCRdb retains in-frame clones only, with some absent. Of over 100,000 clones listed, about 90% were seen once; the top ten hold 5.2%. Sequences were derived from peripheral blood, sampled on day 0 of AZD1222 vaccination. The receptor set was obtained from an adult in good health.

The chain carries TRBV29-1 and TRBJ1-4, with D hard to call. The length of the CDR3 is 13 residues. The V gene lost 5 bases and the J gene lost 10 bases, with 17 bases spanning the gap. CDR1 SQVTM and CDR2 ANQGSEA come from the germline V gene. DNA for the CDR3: TGCAGCGTTTGGATGAGGTCTGAAGGAAAACTGTTTTTT. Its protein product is CSVWMRSEGKLFF.

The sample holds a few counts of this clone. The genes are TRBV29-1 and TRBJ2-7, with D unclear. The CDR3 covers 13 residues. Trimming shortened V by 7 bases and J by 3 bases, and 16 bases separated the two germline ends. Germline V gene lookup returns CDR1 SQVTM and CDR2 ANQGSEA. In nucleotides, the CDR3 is TGCAGCGCGAAGGACCCGAAGGACTACGAGCAGTACTTC. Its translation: CSAKDPKDYEQYF.

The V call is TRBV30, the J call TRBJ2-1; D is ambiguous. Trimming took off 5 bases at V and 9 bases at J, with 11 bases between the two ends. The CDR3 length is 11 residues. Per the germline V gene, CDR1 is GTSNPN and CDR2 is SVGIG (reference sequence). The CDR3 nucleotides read TGTGCCTGGGGGAAATTTGGTGAGCAGTTCTTC. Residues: CAWGKFGEQFF.

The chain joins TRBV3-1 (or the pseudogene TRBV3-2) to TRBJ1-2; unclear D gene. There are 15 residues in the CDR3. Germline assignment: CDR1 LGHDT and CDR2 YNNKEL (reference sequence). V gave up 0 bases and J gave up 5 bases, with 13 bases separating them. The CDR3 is CASSQDQMWAYGYTF. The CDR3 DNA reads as TGTGCCAGCAGCCAAGATCAAATGTGGGCATATGGCTACACCTTC.

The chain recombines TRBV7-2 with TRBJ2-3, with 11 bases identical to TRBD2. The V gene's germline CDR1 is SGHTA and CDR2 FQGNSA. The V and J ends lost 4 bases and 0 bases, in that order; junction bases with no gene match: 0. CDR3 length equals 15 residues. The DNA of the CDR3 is TGTGCCAGCAGCTGGACTAGCGGGAGCACAGATACGCAGTATTTT. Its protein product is CASSWTSGSTDTQYF.

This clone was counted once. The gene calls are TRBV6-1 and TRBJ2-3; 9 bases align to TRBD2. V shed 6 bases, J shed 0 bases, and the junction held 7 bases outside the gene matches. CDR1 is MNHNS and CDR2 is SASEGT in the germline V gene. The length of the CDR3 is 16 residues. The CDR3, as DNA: TGTGCCAGCAGAGAAAGCGGGGGGTCTAGCACAGATACGCAGTATTTT. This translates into CASRESGGSSTDTQYF.

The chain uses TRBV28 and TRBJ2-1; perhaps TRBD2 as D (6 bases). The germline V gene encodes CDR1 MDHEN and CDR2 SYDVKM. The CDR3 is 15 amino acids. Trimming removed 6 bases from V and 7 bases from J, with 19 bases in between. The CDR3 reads CASRRSGPRGNEQFF. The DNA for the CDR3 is TGTGCCAGCAGACGTTCAGGGCCCCGGGGGAATGAGCAGTTCTTC.

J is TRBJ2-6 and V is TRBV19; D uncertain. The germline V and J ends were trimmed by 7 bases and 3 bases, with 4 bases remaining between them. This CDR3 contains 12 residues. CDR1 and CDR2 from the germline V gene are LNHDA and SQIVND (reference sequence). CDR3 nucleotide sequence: TGTGCCAGTATAGGTGGGGCCAACGTCCTGACTTTC. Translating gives CASIGGANVLTF.

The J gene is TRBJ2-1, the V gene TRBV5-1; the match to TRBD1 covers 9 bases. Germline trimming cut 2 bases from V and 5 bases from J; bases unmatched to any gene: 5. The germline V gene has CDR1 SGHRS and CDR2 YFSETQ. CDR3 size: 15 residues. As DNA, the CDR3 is TGCGCCAGCAGCTTTCGGGACAGGGCCCACAATGAGCAGTTCTTC. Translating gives CASSFRDRAHNEQFF.